A selection of T cell receptor beta chains follows, all from one sample in a study of shared clonotypes between healthy human individuals. TCRdb keeps only in-frame clones here, not all; method: immunoSEQ multiplex PCR. The sample contains about 230,000 clones, 50% to 80% of which appear only once. Sequencing input: memory CD4+ T cells sorted from blood. The source of these receptors is a young man in good health. The CDR3 runs from the conserved cysteine through the conserved F or W. The D gene is left open where the match is weak. Not every row has a clone size; where given, it reads once, few, many or a size class.

size: few
J: TRBJ1-1
D: .
V: TRBV29-1
CDR3: CSVGELNTEAFF
DNA: TGCAGCGTTGGGGAGTTGAACACTGAAGCTTTCTTT

size: .
J: TRBJ1-4
D: .
V: TRBV5-5
CDR3: CASSLDRLNEKLFF
DNA: TGTGCCAGCAGCCTTGACAGGCTTAATGAAAAACTGTTTTTT

size: many
J: TRBJ2-7
D: .
V: TRBV9
CDR3: CASSVRDDYRYEQYF
DNA: TGTGCCAGCAGCGTTCGGGACGACTACCGGTACGAGCAGTACTTC

size: .
J: TRBJ2-5
D: .
V: TRBV5-1
CDR3: CASSLLETQYF
DNA: TGCGCCAGCAGCTTGTTGGAGACCCAGTACTTC

size: few
J: TRBJ2-1
D: .
V: TRBV11-3
CDR3: CASSRDSEEQFF
DNA: TGTGCCAGCAGCCGAGACAGTGAAGAGCAGTTCTTC

size: .
J: TRBJ2-3
D: TRBD2
V: TRBV25-1
CDR3: CASSETSGRTDTQYF
DNA: TGTGCCAGCAGTGAAACTAGCGGGAGAACAGATACGCAGTATTTT

size: .
J: TRBJ2-3
D: .
V: TRBV21-1
CDR3: CASSNPCGRVTDTQYF
DNA: TGTGCCAGCAGCAACCCTTGCGGGAGGGTGACAGATACGCAGTATTTT

size: .
J: TRBJ2-7
D: TRBD2
V: TRBV18
CDR3: CASSPDYYWTSGATYEQYF
DNA: TGTGCCAGCTCACCCGATTACTATTGGACTAGCGGGGCCACCTACGAGCAGTACTTC

size: .
J: TRBJ1-2
D: .
V: TRBV6-6
CDR3: CASSYDRNYGYTF
DNA: TGTGCCAGCAGTTACGACAGAAACTATGGCTACACCTTC

size: .
J: TRBJ2-7
D: TRBD1
V: TRBV29-1
CDR3: CSGGTGDAYEQYF
DNA: TGCAGCGGGGGGACAGGGGATGCCTACGAGCAGTACTTC

size: .
J: TRBJ1-2
D: .
V: TRBV7-3
CDR3: CASSLKGGSQGYTF
DNA: TGTGCCAGCAGCTTAAAGGGAGGGAGCCAAGGCTACACCTTC

size: .
J: TRBJ2-2
D: TRBD1
V: TRBV5-4
CDR3: CASSLGAGGTANTGELFF
DNA: TGTGCCAGCAGCTTGGGGGCAGGGGGAACAGCGAACACCGGGGAGCTGTTTTTT

size: .
J: TRBJ2-5
D: TRBD2
V: TRBV5-1
CDR3: CASRFLAGPTAGTQYF
DNA: TGCGCCAGCAGGTTCCTAGCGGGACCGACCGCAGGGACCCAGTACTTC

size: .
J: TRBJ2-3
D: .
V: TRBV18
CDR3: CASSPRPGGKGDTQYF
DNA: TGTGCCAGCTCCCCCCGCCCGGGCGGGAAGGGAGATACGCAGTATTTT

size: .
J: TRBJ1-1
D: TRBD1
V: TRBV5-1
CDR3: CASTGQGTSNTEAFF
DNA: TGCGCCAGCACGGGACAGGGGACCTCGAACACTGAAGCTTTCTTT

size: .
J: TRBJ2-5
D: .
V: TRBV28
CDR3: CASSLYGETQYF
DNA: TGTGCCAGCAGTTTATATGGTGAGACCCAGTACTTC

size: .
J: TRBJ2-5
D: .
V: TRBV11-3
CDR3: CASSHRQGGTQYF
DNA: TGTGCCAGCAGCCACCGACAGGGAGGGACCCAGTACTTC

size: few
J: TRBJ1-4
D: TRBD1
V: TRBV11-2
CDR3: CASSSQGASWELFF
DNA: TGTGCCAGCAGCTCACAGGGGGCATCGTGGGAACTGTTTTTT

size: .
J: TRBJ2-3
D: TRBD2
V: TRBV7-9
CDR3: CASSGNSGSTDTQYF
DNA: TGTGCCAGCAGCGGTAATAGCGGGAGCACAGATACGCAGTATTTT

size: few
J: TRBJ2-7
D: .
V: TRBV11-2
CDR3: CASSLADYEQYF
DNA: TGTGCCAGCAGCTTAGCAGACTACGAGCAGTACTTC

size: once
J: TRBJ2-5
D: .
V: TRBV28
CDR3: CASSVRVTGSRRTQETQYF
DNA: TGTGCCAGCAGTGTGCGAGTTACAGGGTCTAGACGGACCCAAGAGACCCAGTACTTC

size: once
J: TRBJ2-7
D: TRBD1
V: TRBV29-1
CDR3: CSVEELWDRASEQYF
DNA: TGCAGCGTTGAAGAGCTTTGGGACAGGGCCAGCGAGCAGTACTTC

size: .
J: TRBJ2-2
D: TRBD2
V: TRBV5-4
CDR3: CASSLSGSTGELFF
DNA: TGTGCCAGCAGCCTAAGCGGGAGCACCGGGGAGCTGTTTTTT

size: .
J: TRBJ2-1
D: .
V: TRBV19
CDR3: CATTPLEGVGSNRQFF
DNA: TGTGCCACCACACCTTTGGAGGGGGTCGGTTCGAATAGGCAGTTCTTC

size: .
J: TRBJ1-5
D: .
V: TRBV19
CDR3: CASSSSGRTGEAFQHF
DNA: TGTGCCAGTAGTTCCTCGGGTAGGACCGGCGAAGCATTCCAGCATTTT

size: few
J: TRBJ2-7
D: .
V: TRBV6-1
CDR3: CASSERTTYSYQYF
DNA: TGTGCCAGCAGCGAACGAACTACATACTCGTACCAGTACTTC

size: .
J: TRBJ2-1
D: TRBD2
V: TRBV4-2
CDR3: CASSQDSLAGIVNEQFF
DNA: TGTGCCAGCAGCCAAGATTCCCTAGCGGGAATCGTCAATGAGCAGTTCTTC

size: .
J: TRBJ1-2
D: .
V: TRBV7-2
CDR3: CASSPQAWTMGEGYTF
DNA: TGTGCCAGCAGCCCCCAAGCTTGGACAATGGGTGAGGGCTACACCTTC

size: once
J: TRBJ2-3
D: TRBD1
V: TRBV28
CDR3: CASRTGGDTQYF
DNA: TGTGCCAGCAGAACAGGGGGAGATACGCAGTATTTT

size: many
J: TRBJ2-6
D: .
V: TRBV27
CDR3: CASRLNSGANVLTF
DNA: TGTGCCAGCAGATTGAACTCTGGGGCCAACGTCCTGACTTTC

size: .
J: TRBJ2-7
D: .
V: TRBV9
CDR3: CASSSFDVGAQYF
DNA: TGTGCCAGCAGCTCCTTTGATGTGGGGGCGCAGTACTTC

size: .
J: TRBJ2-7
D: .
V: TRBV9
CDR3: CASSLQGQSYEQYF
DNA: TGTGCCAGCAGCCTTCAAGGACAGTCCTACGAGCAGTACTTC